The 18 T cell receptor beta chains reported below all come from one sample, sequenced in a study of blood T cell repertoires in COVID-19 (dated by TCRdb to 2019 to 2021). The method behind the library was the immunoSEQ multiplex PCR assay. TCRdb's version of the immuneACCESS table is confined to in-frame rearrangements and falls short of the full clone set. An unresolved V gene accounts for under half of the shortfall where checked; the remainder is of unknown origin. Here the sample has tens of thousands of clones; 65% to 90% occur a single time. Roughly 13% of the sample is taken by the ten largest. The specimen was peripheral blood. These TCRs come from a human donor in a cohort sampled during active COVID-19.

The rearrangement joins TRBV3-1 (or the pseudogene TRBV3-2) to TRBJ2-2; 8 bases match TRBD1. Germline assignment: CDR1 LGHDT and CDR2 YNNKEL (reference sequence). The CDR3 is 18 residues long. V lost 1 base and J lost 0; bases outside the gene matches: 7. CDR3 region: CASSQVRGRGPNTGELFF. For the CDR3, the DNA is TGTGCCAGCAGCCAAGTTCGGGGCAGGGGGCCGAACACCGGGGAGCTGTTTTTT.

The chain is built from TRBV7-6 and TRBJ2-1; TRBD2 aligns across 10 bases. CDR1 is SGHVS, CDR2 FNYEAQ, per germline. V was clipped by 4 bases and J by 3 bases; unmatched bases: 6. CDR3 length equals 16 residues. The CDR3 sequence is CASSYSSGRGYNEQFF. In nucleotides, the CDR3 is TGTGCCAGCAGCTACTCTAGCGGGAGAGGCTACAATGAGCAGTTCTTC.

The chain combines TRBV25-1 with TRBJ2-1, with 9 bases lining up with TRBD2. The junction had 13 bases not matched to a gene; V was cut back by 5 bases and J by 8 bases. This CDR3 comprises 16 residues. Germline assignment: CDR1 MGHDK and CDR2 SYGVNS. Written as DNA, the CDR3 is TGTGCCAGCAGTCCCCATAGCGGGAGAAGTCGCTATGAGCAGTTCTTC. Protein sequence: CASSPHSGRSRYEQFF.

The chain recombines TRBV6-4 with TRBJ2-7, with D uncertain. Germline assignment: CDR1 MRHNA and CDR2 SNTAGT. V was trimmed by 4 bases and J by 2 bases, leaving 9 bases between them. CDR3 length: 13 amino acids. The CDR3 bases are TGTGCCAGCAGTGGCGACAAAACCTACGAGCAGTACTTC. This codes for CASSGDKTYEQYF.

The CDR3 reads CASSQRQGENTEAFF. In DNA, the CDR3 is TGTGCCAGCAGCCAGAGACAGGGGGAGAACACTGAAGCTTTCTTT. The chain couples TRBV14 to TRBJ1-1; TRBD1 matches 9 bases. The junction had 3 bases not matched to a gene; V was cut back by 3 bases and J by 1 base. Germline loops: CDR1 SGHDN, CDR2 FVKESK. The CDR3 length is 15 residues. The full variable domain, its missing parts supplied by reference TRBV14 and TRBJ1-1, is EAGVTQFPSHSVIEKGQTVTLRCDPISGHDNLYWYRRVMGKEIKFLLHFVKESKQDESGMPNNRFLAERTGGTYSTLKVQPAELEDSGVYFCASSQRQGENTEAFFGQGTRLTVV.

V is TRBV3-1 (or the pseudogene TRBV3-2) and J is TRBJ2-2; maybe TRBD2 (5 bases). Germline-derived CDR1 and CDR2 are LGHDT and YNNKEL (reference sequence). The CDR3 is 16 amino acids. Trimming removed 2 bases from V and 0 bases from J, with 10 bases in between. As DNA, the CDR3 is TGTGCCAGCAGCCAACAGGACTTCGCGAACACCGGGGAGCTGTTTTTT. Amino acids: CASSQQDFANTGELFF.

The rearrangement joins TRBV2 to TRBJ2-1, with a weak D call TRBD1 (6 bases). The V end was cut by 7 bases, the J end by 12 bases, with 16 bases between. CDR1 is SNHLY and CDR2 is FYNNEI in the germline V gene. This CDR3 region has 12 residues. For the CDR3, the DNA is TGTGCCAGCATCCTGTCTAGAGGGGGGCAGTTCTTC. Translated, it gives CASILSRGGQFF.

This clone was seen more than once but under ten times. The chain has TRBV27 and TRBJ2-2; no clear D gene. Trimming pared 1 base from V and 0 bases from J, leaving 12 bases between. Germline V lookup: CDR1 MNHEY, CDR2 SMNVEV (reference sequence). This CDR3 has 17 amino acids. The CDR3 protein is CASSLLGQVSNTGELFF. The CDR3 DNA reads TGTGCCAGCAGTTTATTGGGCCAGGTGTCGAACACCGGGGAGCTGTTTTTT.

The J gene is TRBJ2-3, the V gene TRBV6-1; the match to TRBD2 covers 16 bases. V lost 4 bases, J lost 4 bases, and 8 bases stayed unmatched. CDR1 and CDR2 (germline): MNHNS, SASEGT. The length of the CDR3 is 18 residues. CDR3 in DNA: TGTGCCAGCAGTGTGGGCCAGGGACTAGCGGGAGGGGCAGATACGCAGTATTTT. It specifies CASSVGQGLAGGADTQYF.

The chain couples TRBV7-2 to TRBJ2-7; TRBD1 matches 9 bases. CDR1 and CDR2 (germline): SGHTA, FQGNSA. Trimming took 5 bases from V and 3 from J; bases not matched to a gene: 8. This CDR3 has 15 residues. The DNA for the CDR3 is TGTGCCAGCAGCCTCCGGACAGGGGAGGGCTACGAGCAGTACTTC. Protein sequence: CASSLRTGEGYEQYF.

The CDR3 sequence is CSVESATGGTSYEQYF. The CDR3, as DNA: TGCAGCGTCGAATCGGCGACGGGAGGTACCTCCTACGAGCAGTACTTC. J is TRBJ2-7 and V is TRBV29-1, with 7 bases matching TRBD2. The germline V gene encodes CDR1 SQVTM and CDR2 ANQGSEA. CDR3 length: 16 residues. J gave up 0 bases and V 6 bases, and 14 bases lay outside the gene matches.

The chain has TRBV2 and TRBJ2-3; 11 bases match TRBD2. The CDR3 loop spans 15 amino acids. Germline CDR1 is SNHLY and CDR2 is FYNNEI. J was trimmed by 0 bases and V by 8 bases; bases with no gene match: 4. The CDR3 sequence: CASYRTSGSTDTQYF. The CDR3 DNA follows: TGTGCCAGCTACAGGACTAGCGGGAGCACAGATACGCAGTATTTT.

The chain has TRBV4-3 and TRBJ2-3, with 10 bases identical to TRBD1. CDR1 is LGHNA and CDR2 is YSLEER in the germline V gene. The CDR3 has 13 amino acids. V lost 0 bases, J lost 14 bases, and 5 bases stayed unmatched. CDR3 loop: CASSQERTGGRYF. The CDR3 DNA reads TGCGCCAGCAGCCAAGAACGGACAGGGGGGCGGTATTTT.

The J gene is TRBJ2-5, the V gene TRBV3-1 (or the pseudogene TRBV3-2); 9 nucleotides match TRBD2. This CDR3 spans 17 amino acids. In germline, CDR1 is LGHDT, CDR2 YNNKEL (reference sequence). V shed 4 bases and J 3 bases; nucleotides not matched to a gene: 12. The CDR3 is CASSRPGGAGGKETQYF. Here the CDR3 DNA reads TGTGCCAGCAGCCGGCCTGGGGGTGCGGGAGGGAAAGAGACCCAGTACTTC.

The count of this clone is one. This chain uses TRBV7-2 with TRBJ2-5; TRBD2 might be the D (5 bases). The germline V and J ends were trimmed by 4 bases and 5 bases, with 17 bases remaining between them. The CDR3 runs 15 residues. Germline-derived CDR1 and CDR2 are SGHTA and FQGNSA. In DNA, the CDR3 is TGTGCCAGCAGCTCCGGACTCACGGAAGGGGAGACCCAGTACTTC. Its protein product is CASSSGLTEGETQYF.

The rearrangement links TRBV19 to TRBJ2-1; 9 bases are a match to TRBD1. The CDR3 is made up of 15 amino acids. Losses at the gene ends were 6 bases for V and 7 bases for J; bases not matched to a gene: 10. Germline V gives CDR1 LNHDA, CDR2 SQIVND (reference sequence). The CDR3 reads CASSELQGAGNEQFF. Written as DNA, the CDR3 is TGTGCCAGTAGCGAACTACAGGGGGCAGGGAATGAGCAGTTCTTC.

The chain has TRBV9 and TRBJ2-5; 12 nucleotides align to TRBD1. The CDR3 length is 16 residues. CDR1 and CDR2 from the germline V gene are SGDLS and YYNGEE. The V and J ends lost 0 bases and 5 bases, in that order; junction bases with no gene match: 5. CDR3 region: CASSVEGTGGKETQYF. The CDR3 bases are TGTGCCAGCAGCGTAGAGGGGACAGGGGGCAAGGAGACCCAGTACTTC. Together with reference TRBV9 and TRBJ2-5, the CDR3 gives the full variable domain: DSGVTQTPKHLITATGQRVTLRCSPRSGDLSVYWYQQSLDQGLQFLIQYYNGEERAKGNILERFSAQQFPDLHSELNLSSLELGDSALYFCASSVEGTGGKETQYFGPGTRLLVL.

This rearrangement joins TRBV27 to TRBJ2-7; D ambiguous. Looked up from germline, CDR1 is MNHEY and CDR2 is SMNVEV (reference sequence). This CDR3 spans 14 amino acids. Trimming took off 5 bases at V and 2 bases at J, with 13 bases between the two ends. The CDR3 nucleotides read TGTGCCAGCAGTCCAAACCCTAGACCCTACGAGCAGTACTTC. As protein: CASSPNPRPYEQYF.